This TCR beta chain was obtained from a study of OX40 agonist ivuxolimab in advanced cancers. Across the whole study: Treatment of patients was with ivuxolimab, an agonistic anti-OX40 (CD134) antibody. Averaging 60 years in age, with a range of roughly 20 to 90, the cohort was 82.7% male.

The table lists this clone with a few counts. Per the germline V gene, CDR1 is MRHNA and CDR2 is SNTAGT. Trimming shortened V by 0 bases and J by 8 bases, and 7 bases separated the two germline ends. The CDR3 length is 12 residues. The method was immunoSEQ multiplex PCR; TCRdb's version includes in-frame clones alone and lacks a portion of them. Of roughly 70,000 clones listed, around 85% are singletons. The receptor was isolated from an adult with an advanced solid tumor such as melanoma, head and neck, liver or kidney cancer. The chain links TRBV6-4 to TRBJ1-2; unclear D gene. The sequenced sample was CD4+ or CD8+ T cells sorted from blood, obtained in a trial of the OX40 agonist ivuxolimab. The chain's CDR3 is CASSDSSGGYTF. CDR3 bases: TGTGCCAGCAGTGACTCCTCCGGGGGCTACACCTTC.